This T cell receptor beta chain appears in the sequencing data of a study of T cell responses to AZD1222 COVID-19 vaccine (dated by TCRdb to the early 2020s). Notes on the research overall: AZD1222 recipients whose second dose came at about 4 weeks and those whose second dose came at about 12 weeks were combined into one group, since spike-specific TCR depth and breadth did not differ between the two schedules. A total of more than 230 trial participants underwent TCR sequencing, of whom roughly 210 had received two doses of AZD1222 and some 25 had received two doses of the MenACWY control vaccine. Enrollment into the trials was organized by age into subgroups of 18-55, 56-69 and 70-plus years, and those subgroups contained roughly 150, 30 and 60 TCR-sequenced participants, respectively. Summary of the overall study and its limitations: Epitopes outside the regions mutated in the B.1.351 and B.1.1.7 variants were reportedly recognized by nearly half of the unique spike-specific TCRs. After two AZD1222 doses, both the breadth and the depth of spike-specific TCRs were significantly higher than at day 0 and than in MenACWY recipients. The vaccine-associated CD4 TCRs covered the entire spike protein, and the dominant responses fell in regions 160-218 and 743-854. Because no samples from the day 14 peak response were available, repertoires could be characterized only after the peak T cell response. Conclusions about previously exposed vaccinees are limited, since just 6 or 7 AZD1222 recipients were seropositive for SARS-CoV-2 at baseline. Most participants were white British and females outnumbered males, and the authors suggested that clonal diversity may have been underestimated. In the small 56-69-year group, the increase in depth fell short of significance, most likely because of low power.

The time point label corresponds to: baseline before first vaccination. The vaccinee samples were drawn from two UK trials, COV001 and COV002, one of which was a single-blind randomized controlled phase 2/3 trial testing AZD1222 (ChAdOx1 nCoV-19) in healthy adults. For TCRbeta chain sequencing, PBMC samples from trial participants were taken at day 0 and at day 28 after the second dose. The CDR3 regions of human TCRbeta chains were analyzed by immunosequencing. Under the source paper's analysis protocol: TCRs in the repertoires were matched against a reference library of SARS-CoV-2-specific TCRs that had been generated with the MIRA antigen-specificity platform. Breadth meant the fraction of unique TCRs that were SARS-CoV-2-associated, whereas depth meant the fraction of total T cells that were SARS-CoV-2-associated. Using the MIRA data, each spike-specific TCR was assigned both to the spike region to which the TCR was reactive and to a CD4 or CD8 class. Log10-transformed breadth and depth values were compared by one-way ANOVA with Sidak's multiple comparisons tests. TCRdb took over this immuneACCESS table, retaining in-frame rearrangements with V and J assigned. Such tables are incomplete; in checked studies, under half of the missing clones stem from an unresolved V gene, and the remainder is unexplained. The V and J calls and the clone size are those of that table, but D and trimming were determined from the DNA. Within this sample are about 100,000 clones, with 88% of them counted one time only. The leading ten clones occupy 1.8% of the sample.

With regard to this clone: Its antigen target is currently unknown. There are no base qualities to consult, and no much larger clone falls within one base.

Source: peripheral blood, taken on day 0 of AZD1222 vaccination. The receptor was isolated from an adult in good health.

The bases read TGTGCCAGCAGCCGGGCGGAAGGGGCCAACGTCCTGACTTTC. The encoded protein is CASSRAEGANVLTF. The rearrangement joined TRBV6-2 or TRBV6-3 to TRBJ2-6; the D gene remains uncertain. Reading the germline V gene gives CDR1 MNHEY and CDR2 SVGEGT. The CDR3 covers 14 residues, taking in both the cysteine and the phenylalanine. Solely the CDR3 DNA is kept, with 42 bases framed from the first base. V lost 6 bases and J lost 4 bases; the stretch between them is 10 bases long.